This T cell receptor (beta chain) originates from a study of PD-1 blockade in classical Hodgkin lymphoma. Remarks on this clone: Its specificity is not known.

Generated by immunoSEQ multiplex PCR, the TCRdb table keeps only in-frame clones and is missing some. The table includes about 110,000 clones, roughly 90% detected once. The CDR3 is made up of 12 amino acids. J gave up 5 bases and V 7 bases, and 5 bases lay outside the gene matches. Germline CDR1 MNHEY, CDR2 SMNVEV (reference sequence). This sample's time point: cycle 4 day 1 (C4D1), after more than 5 weeks of nivolumab. After autologous stem cell transplantation all patients relapsed, and prior brentuximab vedotin exposure differed between cohorts. Study-wide findings and caveats: Why repertoires differed is undefined; disease activity or prior therapy possibly contributed. Patients starting nivolumab under 1 year after ASCT were excluded.

The sequence derives from a human donor with classical Hodgkin lymphoma. Sequenced here: peripheral blood mononuclear cells (PBMCs), sampled before the fourth cycle of nivolumab. This chain uses TRBV27 with TRBJ2-7; TRBD1 matches 7 bases. CDR3 in amino acids: CASKGQSHEQYF. DNA for the CDR3: TGTGCCAGCAAGGGACAGTCGCACGAGCAGTACTTC.